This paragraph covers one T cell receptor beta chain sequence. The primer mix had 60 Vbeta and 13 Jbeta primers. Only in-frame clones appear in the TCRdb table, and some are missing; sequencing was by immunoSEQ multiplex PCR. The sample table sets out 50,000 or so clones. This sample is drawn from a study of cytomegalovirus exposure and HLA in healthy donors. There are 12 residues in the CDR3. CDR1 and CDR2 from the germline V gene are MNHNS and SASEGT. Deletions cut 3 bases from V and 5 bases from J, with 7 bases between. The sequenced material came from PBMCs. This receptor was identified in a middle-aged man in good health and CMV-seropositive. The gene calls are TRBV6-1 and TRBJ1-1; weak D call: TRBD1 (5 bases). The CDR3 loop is CASSDQGTEAFF. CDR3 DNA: TGTGCCAGCAGTGACCAGGGAACTGAAGCTTTCTTT.